Listed below are T cell receptor beta chains from one sample, sequenced in a study of beta chain features in type 1 diabetes. Sequenced by immunoSEQ multiplex PCR; TCRdb stores in-frame clones only, minus some. The repertoire consists of hundreds of thousands of clones, with 10% to 15% occurring once and the leading ten covering 0.022%. Sequenced material: naive CD4+ T cells from blood. The receptor source for this set is a man younger than 35 with type 1 diabetes. The conserved cysteine and the conserved F or W are not part of the CDR3 here. The D gene is left open where the match is weak. Rows may omit the clone size; those that give it use once, few, many or a size class.

TRBD1 TRBV28 NA ASSLRGGDEKLF
TRBD2 TRBV28 NA ASSPSLSGEGETQY
TRBD2 TRBV30 few AWIGRGSSYNEQF
NA TRBV10-2 few ASSYNGNTEAF
NA TRBV29-1 NA SVEGTRGTEAF
NA TRBV7-2 NA ASSLTGVGIQPQH
NA TRBV4-1 NA ASSQALDRIQY
NA TRBV30 NA AWSVQGRGGYT
NA TRBV20-1 few SAERGDTQY
NA TRBV5-6 NA ASKNAGDPTGELF
NA TRBV5-6 NA ASNGVVNTGELF
NA TRBV7-6 NA ASSHGGIYGYT
NA TRBV11-3 few ASSLPPDSQY
NA TRBV6-6 few ASSTWGSEAF
NA TRBV6-5 few ASSHSGGTNEKLF
NA TRBV25-1 NA ASSGGYEQF
NA TRBV27 few ASSLSAGINQPQH
NA TRBV6-4 NA ASSPEGTGVKVALH
NA TRBV9 few ASSGYSVNTEAF
NA TRBV30 few AGGTEAF
TRBD1 TRBV29-1 NA SVTEGATGELF
TRBD1 TRBV30 few AWYGQGAGYT
NA TRBV7-7 NA ASSSPGVGTQY
NA TRBV30 NA AWSVLTHEQY
TRBD2 TRBV6-4 few ASPDGPGTSENNEQF
TRBD1 TRBV30 NA AWSEGTAYEQY
NA TRBV15 NA ATSIMKGFSYEQY
NA TRBV28 few ASQKRIYGYT
TRBD2 TRBV19 NA ASTKGLAGTGELF
NA TRBV13 few ASSLWARSTDTQY
NA TRBV30 NA AWIRVGETQY
TRBD1 TRBV30 NA AWKKQGDGYT
NA TRBV2 few ASSPRSNEETQY
NA TRBV15 few ATSRGGMNTEAF
NA TRBV10-3 few AISVGASTDTQY
NA TRBV7-2 few ASSLTGNEQY
NA TRBV5-1 NA ASSIDGDEAF
TRBD1 TRBV30 few AWSLGTDYGYT
NA TRBV7-2 NA ASSLRGVPGESSYEQY
NA TRBV25-1 few ASSDLRGGDQPQH
TRBD1 TRBV25-1 few ASSAGQFSYNEQF
NA TRBV10-3 NA AIKDTVNTEAF
NA TRBV4-1 NA ASSPDRLGLAVYNEQF
TRBD1 TRBV2 few ASSGQGSNYGYT
TRBD2 TRBV7-2 few ASSRTALFSGGGGELF
NA TRBV30 NA AWGGGNQPQH
NA TRBV30 NA AWSLSRYGRSYNSPLH
NA TRBV11-3 NA ASSFGQDSSYNEQF
NA TRBV13 few ASRRQSEFEPQH
NA TRBV7-2 few ASSLAGGINEQF